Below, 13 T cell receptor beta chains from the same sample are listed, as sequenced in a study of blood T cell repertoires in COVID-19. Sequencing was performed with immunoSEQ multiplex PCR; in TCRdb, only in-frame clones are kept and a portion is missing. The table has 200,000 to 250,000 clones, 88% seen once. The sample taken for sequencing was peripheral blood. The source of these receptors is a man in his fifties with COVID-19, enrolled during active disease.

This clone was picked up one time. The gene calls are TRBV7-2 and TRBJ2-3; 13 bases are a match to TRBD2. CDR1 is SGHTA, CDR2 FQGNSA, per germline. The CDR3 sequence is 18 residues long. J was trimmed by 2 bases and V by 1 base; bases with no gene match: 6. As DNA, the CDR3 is TGTGCCAGCAGCTTAGTGCAACTAGCGGGGGGGAACACAGATACGCAGTATTTT. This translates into CASSLVQLAGGNTDTQYF.

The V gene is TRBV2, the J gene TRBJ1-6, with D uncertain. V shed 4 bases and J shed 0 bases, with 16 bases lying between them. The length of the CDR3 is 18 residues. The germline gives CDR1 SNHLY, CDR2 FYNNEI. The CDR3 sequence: CASSVNRKKDSYNSPLHF. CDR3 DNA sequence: TGTGCCAGCAGTGTTAACAGAAAAAAGGACTCCTATAATTCACCCCTCCACTTT.

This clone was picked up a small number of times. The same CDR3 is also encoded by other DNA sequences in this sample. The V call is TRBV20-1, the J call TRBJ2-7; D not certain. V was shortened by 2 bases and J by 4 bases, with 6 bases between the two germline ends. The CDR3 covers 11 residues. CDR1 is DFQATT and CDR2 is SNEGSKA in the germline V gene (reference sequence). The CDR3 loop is CSARSGYEQYF. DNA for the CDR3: TGCAGTGCTAGATCCGGTTACGAGCAGTACTTC.

The CDR3 loop reads CASSPGTGGFQPQHF. The CDR3 DNA reads TGTGCCAGCAGCCCTGGGACAGGAGGATTTCAGCCCCAGCATTTT. The chain joins TRBV6-2 or TRBV6-3 to TRBJ1-5; 8 bases line up with TRBD1. There are 15 residues in the CDR3. Germline V gene lookup returns CDR1 MNHEY and CDR2 SVGEGT. V shed 6 bases, J shed 6 bases, and the junction held 10 bases outside the gene matches.

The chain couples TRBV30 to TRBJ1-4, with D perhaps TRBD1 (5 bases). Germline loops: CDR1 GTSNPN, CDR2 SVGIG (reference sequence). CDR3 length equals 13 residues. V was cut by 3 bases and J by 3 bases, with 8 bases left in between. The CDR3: CAWRGGANEKLFF. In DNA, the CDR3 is TGTGCCTGGAGGGGGGGGGCTAATGAAAAACTGTTTTTT. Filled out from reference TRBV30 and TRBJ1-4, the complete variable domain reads SQTIHQWPATLVQPVGSPLSLECTVEGTSNPNLYWYRQAAGRGLQLLFYSVGIGQISSEVPQNLSASRPQDRQFILSSKKLLLSDSGFYLCAWRGGANEKLFFGSGTQLSVL.

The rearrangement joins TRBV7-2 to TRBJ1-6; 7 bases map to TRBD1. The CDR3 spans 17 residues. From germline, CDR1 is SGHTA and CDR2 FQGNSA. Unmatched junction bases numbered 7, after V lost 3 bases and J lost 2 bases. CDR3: CASSFPRGPTYNSPLHF. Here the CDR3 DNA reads TGTGCCAGCAGCTTTCCGAGGGGGCCGACCTATAATTCACCCCTCCACTTT. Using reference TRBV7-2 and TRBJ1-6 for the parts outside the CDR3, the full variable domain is GAGVSQSPSNKVTEKGKDVELRCDPISGHTALYWYRQSLGQGLEFLIYFQGNSAPDKSGLPSDRFSAERTGGSVSTLTIQRTQQEDSAVYLCASSFPRGPTYNSPLHFGNGTRLTVT.

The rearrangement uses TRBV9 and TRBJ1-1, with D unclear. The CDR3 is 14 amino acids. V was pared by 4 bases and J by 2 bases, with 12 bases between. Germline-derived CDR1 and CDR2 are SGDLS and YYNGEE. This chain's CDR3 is CASSPMTLNTEAFF. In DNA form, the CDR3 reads TGTGCCAGCAGCCCAATGACACTCAACACTGAAGCTTTCTTT.

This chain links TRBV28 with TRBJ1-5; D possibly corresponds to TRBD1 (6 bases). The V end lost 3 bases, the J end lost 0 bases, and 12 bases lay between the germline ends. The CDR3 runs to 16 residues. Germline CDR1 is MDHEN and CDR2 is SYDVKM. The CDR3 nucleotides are TGTGCCAGCAGTTTGCTAGGGGGTGGTAGCAATCAGCCCCAGCATTTT. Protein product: CASSLLGGGSNQPQHF.

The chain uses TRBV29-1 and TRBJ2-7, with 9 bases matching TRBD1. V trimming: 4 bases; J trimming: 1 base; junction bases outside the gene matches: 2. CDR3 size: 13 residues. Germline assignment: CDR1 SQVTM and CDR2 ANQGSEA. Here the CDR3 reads CSVGGTGSYEQYF. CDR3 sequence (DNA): TGCAGCGTTGGGGGGACAGGGTCCTACGAGCAGTACTTC.

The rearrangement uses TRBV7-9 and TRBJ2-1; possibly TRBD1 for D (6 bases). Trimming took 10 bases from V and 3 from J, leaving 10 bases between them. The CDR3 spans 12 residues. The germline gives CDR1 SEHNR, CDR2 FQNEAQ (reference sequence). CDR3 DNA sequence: TGTGCCACAGAGGACAGCTACAATGAGCAGTTCTTC. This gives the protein CATEDSYNEQFF. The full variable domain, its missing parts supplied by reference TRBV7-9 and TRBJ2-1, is DTGVSQNPRHKITKRGQNVTFRCDPISEHNRLYWYRQTLGQGPEFLTYFQNEAQLEKSRLLSDRFSAERPKGSFSTLEIQRTEQGDSAMYLCATEDSYNEQFFGPGTRLTVL.

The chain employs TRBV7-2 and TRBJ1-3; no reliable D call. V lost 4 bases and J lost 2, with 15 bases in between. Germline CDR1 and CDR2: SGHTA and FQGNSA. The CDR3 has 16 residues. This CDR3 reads CASSSRTELTGNTIYF. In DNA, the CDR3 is TGTGCCAGCAGCTCCCGAACTGAATTAACTGGAAACACCATATATTTT.

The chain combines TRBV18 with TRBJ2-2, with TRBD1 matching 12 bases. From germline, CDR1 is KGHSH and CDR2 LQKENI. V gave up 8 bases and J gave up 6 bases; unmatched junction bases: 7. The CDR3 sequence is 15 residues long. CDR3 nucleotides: TGTGCCAGCCAACCGGGACAGGGGGCCCCCGGGGAGCTGTTTTTT. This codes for CASQPGQGAPGELFF. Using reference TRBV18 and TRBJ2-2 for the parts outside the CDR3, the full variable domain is NAGVMQNPRHLVRRRGQEARLRCSPMKGHSHVYWYRQLPEEGLKFMVYLQKENIIDESGMPKERFSAEFPKEGPSILRIQQVVRGDSAAYFCASQPGQGAPGELFFGEGSRLTVL.

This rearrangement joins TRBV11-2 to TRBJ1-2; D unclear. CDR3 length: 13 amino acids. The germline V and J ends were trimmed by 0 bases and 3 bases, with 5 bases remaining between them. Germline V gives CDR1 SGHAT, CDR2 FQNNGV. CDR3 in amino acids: CASSLDVYYGYTF. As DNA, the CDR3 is TGTGCCAGCAGCTTAGATGTCTACTATGGCTACACCTTC. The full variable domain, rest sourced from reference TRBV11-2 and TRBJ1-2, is EAGVAQSPRYKIIEKRQSVAFWCNPISGHATLYWYQQILGQGPKLLIQFQNNGVVDDSQLPKDRFSAERLKGVDSTLKIQPAKLEDSAVYLCASSLDVYYGYTFGSGTRLTVV.